This TCR beta chain derives from a study of vaccination effects on CD4 cells after COVID-19. Profiling relied on immunoSEQ multiplex PCR, and the TCRdb table lists in-frame clones only, not all of them. The sample has tens of thousands of clones, around 70% seen once. CDR1 and CDR2 (germline): SGHRS, YFSETQ. CDR3 length: 13 residues. V lost 4 bases and J lost 0, with 5 bases in between. Expansion with viral peptide pools was applied to antigen-specific CD4+ T cells by the ViraFEST assay prior to sequencing. The authors isolated CD4+ T cells after around 10 days of culture. Two doses of either BNT162b2 or mRNA-1273 were given to each participant. Vaccinated recipients, who were negative for nucleocapsid antibodies, had no history of SARS-CoV-2 infection. They grew over 1.5 million PBMC in each well, adding 10 IU/ml IL-2 and approximately 10 ug/ml peptides. With regard to this clone: Its antigen is currently unknown.

Sequenced material: CD4+ T cells from PBMCs cultured with SARS-CoV-2 spike peptides, taken after COVID-19 vaccination. The gene calls are TRBV5-1 and TRBJ1-3, with unresolved D. The receptor was derived from a human donor who received a COVID-19 vaccine. The CDR3 bases are TGCGCCAGCAGCGGCAACTCTGGAAACACCATATATTTT. Amino acids: CASSGNSGNTIYF.